One and the same sample provided the 23 T cell receptor beta chains below, sequenced in a study of blood T cells in healthy people across ages. Next came a second PCR, run for roughly 6 to 11 cycles, which used a sample-barcoded 5' primer along with a J-beta primer mix. TCRdb re-called the 5' RACE reads with MiXCR, one entry per CDR3 protein. The sample has more than 1,400,000 distinct CDR3 sequences; approximately 38% are singletons. The sample was blood. Source of these receptors: a woman between 18 and 29 years old in good health.

This clonotype was counted only a few times. The genes are TRBV7-2 and TRBJ2-5; 7 positions agree with TRBD2. V was pared by 0 bases and J by 4 bases, with 5 bases of the junction left unmatched. The CDR3 is 15 amino acids. In germline, CDR1 is SGHTA, CDR2 FQGNSA. DNA for the CDR3: TGTGCCAGCAGCTTAGCGAGGGTAGCGGGAGAGACCCAGTACTTC. Its translation is CASSLARVAGETQYF. The entire variable domain, with the rest obtained from reference TRBV7-2 and TRBJ2-5, is as follows: GAGVSQSPSNKVTEKGKDVELRCDPISGHTALYWYRQSLGQGLEFLIYFQGNSAPDKSGLPSDRFSAERTGGSVSTLTIQRTQQEDSAVYLCASSLARVAGETQYFGPGTRLLVL.

The chain uses TRBV27 and TRBJ1-6; tentative D call: TRBD1 (5 bases). V was trimmed by 8 bases and J by 5 bases, leaving 13 bases between them. CDR1 and CDR2 from the germline V gene are MNHEY and SMNVEV (reference sequence). The CDR3 has 14 residues. The CDR3 spells CASGFWDDNSPLHF. The DNA for the CDR3 is TGTGCCAGCGGATTTTGGGACGATAATTCACCCCTCCACTTT.

The chain recombines TRBV7-2 with TRBJ2-1; D is possibly TRBD1 (5 bases). This CDR3 spans 16 amino acids. In germline, CDR1 is SGHTA, CDR2 FQGNSA. V gave up 4 bases and J gave up 0 bases, with 13 bases separating them. The CDR3 DNA is TGTGCCAGCAGCTCCCAGGGCGGCAGCTCCTACAATGAGCAGTTCTTC. Protein: CASSSQGGSSYNEQFF.

The rearrangement joins TRBV29-1 to TRBJ1-1; no firm D call. From germline, CDR1 is SQVTM and CDR2 ANQGSEA. This CDR3 has 14 residues. With 5 bases removed from V and 2 bases from J, the gap between germline ends came to 15 bases. CDR3: CSVSPGQLNTEAFF. CDR3 nucleotides: TGCAGCGTTTCCCCCGGGCAGCTTAACACTGAAGCTTTCTTT.

The chain carries TRBV28 and TRBJ2-3; 7 nucleotides align to TRBD2. Germline CDR1 is MDHEN and CDR2 is SYDVKM. The CDR3 is 16 amino acids. With 11 bases clipped from V and 5 bases from J, the junction kept 19 bases outside the gene matches. CDR3 in DNA: TGTGCCTGCGGTCGGCTCGCGGGAGTGGGGATAGATACGCAGTATTTT. Translating it yields CACGRLAGVGIDTQYF. Variable domain in full (rest from reference TRBV28 and TRBJ2-3): DVKVTQSSRYLVKRTGEKVFLECVQDMDHENMFWYRQDPGLGLRLIYFSYDVKMKEKGDIPEGYSVSREKKERFSLILESASTNQTSMYLCACGRLAGVGIDTQYFGPGTRLTVL.

Only a few counts were recorded for this clonotype. The gene calls are TRBV7-3 and TRBJ2-5, with a tentative D call TRBD2 (5 bases). CDR3 length: 16 residues. V lost 2 bases and J lost 1, with 14 bases in between. The germline V gene encodes CDR1 SGHTA and CDR2 FQGTGA. DNA of the CDR3: TGTGCCAGCAGCTTAGGAGGCGCGAGGAGCCAAGAGACCCAGTACTTC. Protein: CASSLGGARSQETQYF.

The CDR3 sequence: CASNIPGTFDSGANVLTF. The CDR3 bases are TGTGCCAGTAATATTCCGGGGACATTCGACTCTGGGGCCAACGTCCTGACTTTC. This chain uses TRBV2 with TRBJ2-6; possible D gene TRBD1, 6 bases. The germline V gene has CDR1 SNHLY and CDR2 FYNNEI. Trimming stripped 9 bases from V and 0 bases from J, with 21 bases between. CDR3 length equals 18 residues.

This clonotype turned up a few times. One end of the junction fails to match germline, which may point to a read error. CDR3 sequence (DNA): TGCGCCAGCAGCTTGGACCCCCTAAGCAGAGATACGCAGTATTTT. This codes for CASSLDPLSRDTQYF. The rearrangement joins TRBV5-1 to TRBJ2-3, with no clear D. The germline gives CDR1 SGHRS, CDR2 YFSETQ. The CDR3 covers 15 residues.

The chain carries TRBV6-6 and TRBJ1-5, with a tentative D call TRBD1 (5 bases). This CDR3 contains 16 residues. CDR1 is MNHNY and CDR2 is SVGAGI in the germline V gene (reference sequence). V lost 4 bases, J lost 5 bases, and 18 bases lay in between. CDR3 sequence (DNA): TGTGCCAGCAGTTGCTCGATTAGACAGTTCGATCAGCCCCAGCATTTT. Its protein product is CASSCSIRQFDQPQHF.

This clonotype has a count of ten or more. The chain employs TRBV7-2 and TRBJ1-1; D possibly corresponds to TRBD1 (5 bases). Trimming shortened V by 5 bases and J by 4 bases, and 11 bases separated the two germline ends. CDR1 and CDR2 from the germline V gene are SGHTA and FQGNSA. This CDR3 contains 13 residues. CDR3 loop: CASSPGRGTEAFF. The CDR3 DNA reads TGTGCCAGCAGCCCTGGGAGGGGCACTGAAGCTTTCTTT.

This clonotype was found many times. This chain connects TRBV20-1 to TRBJ2-7; maybe TRBD1 (5 bases). This CDR3 is 12 amino acids long. Germline loops: CDR1 DFQATT, CDR2 SNEGSKA (reference sequence). Trimming shortened V by 5 bases and J by 3 bases, and 11 bases separated the two germline ends. The DNA of the CDR3 is TGCAGTGCTGGTCCCGACAGCTACGAGCAGTACTTC. The encoded protein is CSAGPDSYEQYF.

CDR3 residues: CASSSIGWATNQPQHF. CDR3 DNA sequence: TGTGCCAGCAGTTCGATAGGGTGGGCCACCAATCAGCCCCAGCATTTT. The rearrangement uses TRBV28 and TRBJ1-5, with no clear D. The ends were cut back, 4 bases at V and 3 bases at J, with 16 bases in the middle. The CDR3 has 16 residues. The germline V gene has CDR1 MDHEN and CDR2 SYDVKM.

This clonotype came up a few times. This CDR3 is CASGTPHNEQFF. CDR3 coding DNA: TGTGCCAGCGGGACTCCCCACAATGAGCAGTTCTTC. The rearrangement joins TRBV3-1 to TRBJ2-1; the D gene is possibly TRBD2 (6 bases). The V and J ends lost 8 bases and 5 bases respectively, with 10 bases between them. There are 12 residues in the CDR3. Germline values: CDR1 LGHDT, CDR2 YNNKEL (reference sequence).

A note on this clonotype: Germline is not matched at one junction end, which may reflect a read error. The chain uses TRBV7-2 and TRBJ1-2, with D possibly matching TRBD1 (6 bases). The CDR3 runs to 13 residues. From germline, CDR1 is SGHTA and CDR2 FQGNSA. The CDR3 loop reads CASSLVVQGGYSF. The CDR3 bases are TGTGCCAGCAGCCTCGTTGTACAGGGTGGCTACTCCTTC. The full variable domain, completed using reference TRBV7-2 and TRBJ1-2, is GAGVSQSPSNKVTEKGKDVELRCDPISGHTALYWYRQSLGQGLEFLIYFQGNSAPDKSGLPSDRFSAERTGGSVSTLTIQRTQQEDSAVYLCASSLVVQGGYSFGSGTRLTVV.

The chain combines TRBV25-1 with TRBJ1-2; 8 bases fit TRBD1. In germline, CDR1 is MGHDK, CDR2 SYGVNS. V lost 7 bases to trimming and J lost 1 base; unmatched junction nucleotides: 5. This CDR3 contains 14 residues. The CDR3 DNA reads TGTGCCAGCACCCAGGGGGCCGATAACTATGGCTACACCTTC. It translates to CASTQGADNYGYTF.

In its sample, this clonotype was seen a few times. Here the CDR3 DNA reads TGCGCCAGCAGTGAGTCTATGGGCCGGGACAGGGAAAGAAATGAGCAGTTCTTC. Translating gives CASSESMGRDRERNEQFF. The chain recombines TRBV10-1 with TRBJ2-1; 9 bases align to TRBD1. Germline assignment: CDR1 WNHNN and CDR2 SYGVQD (reference sequence). V was clipped by 0 bases and J by 7 bases; unmatched bases: 13. This CDR3 has 18 amino acids.

The chain carries TRBV20-1 and TRBJ2-2, with 7 bases identical to TRBD2. This CDR3 comprises 16 residues. Germline V CDR1 and CDR2: DFQATT, SNEGSKA (reference sequence). J gave up 3 bases and V 2 bases, and 9 bases lay outside the gene matches. In DNA, the CDR3 is TGCAGTGCTAGAAGCTCGACGGGACTATACACCGGGGAGCTGTTTTTT. Translated: CSARSSTGLYTGELFF.

This clonotype was detected only a few times. V usage is TRBV2 and J usage is TRBJ2-1; D may match TRBD1 or TRBD2 (6 bases each). In germline, CDR1 is SNHLY, CDR2 FYNNEI. The CDR3 loop spans 15 amino acids. Trimming took off 3 bases at V and 4 bases at J, with 13 bases between the two ends. The CDR3 loop is CASSDEGGVYNEQFF. The CDR3 DNA reads TGTGCCAGCAGTGACGAGGGGGGCGTTTACAATGAGCAGTTCTTC.

The chain links TRBV27 to TRBJ2-2; tentative D call: TRBD2 (6 bases). The germline V and J ends were trimmed by 1 base and 7 bases, with 10 bases remaining between them. Germline values: CDR1 MNHEY, CDR2 SMNVEV (reference sequence). The CDR3 contains 14 residues. The CDR3 sequence: CASSLWTTGGELFF. The CDR3 DNA reads TGTGCCAGCAGTTTATGGACTACGGGCGGGGAGCTGTTTTTT.

V is TRBV18 and J is TRBJ1-2; D is unclear. Germline V CDR1 and CDR2: KGHSH, LQKENI. The CDR3 loop spans 13 amino acids. V shed 3 bases and J shed 7 bases, with 12 bases lying between them. The CDR3 DNA reads TGTGCCAGCTCACCTGGGGAAAGAACTGGCTACACCTTC. Protein product: CASSPGERTGYTF.

The V gene is TRBV10-3, the J gene TRBJ1-2, with D possibly matching TRBD1 (5 bases). Germline V gene sequence: CDR1 ENHRY, CDR2 SYGVKD. The CDR3 has 13 amino acids. Trimming cost V 11 bases and J 0 bases, with 13 bases left between them. The CDR3 reads CAATRGSNYGYTF. CDR3 DNA sequence: TGTGCCGCCACGCGGGGGTCTAACTATGGCTACACCTTC.

The chain is built from TRBV4-1 and TRBJ1-1; D is unresolved. This CDR3 contains 16 residues. Germline V gene data show CDR1 as MGHRA and CDR2 as YSYEKL. The V gene lost 3 bases and the J gene lost 0 bases, with 14 bases spanning the gap. CDR3 DNA: TGCGCCAGCAGCCACTCTCGAGACATATTGAACACTGAAGCTTTCTTT. It specifies CASSHSRDILNTEAFF.

The genes are TRBV12-3 or TRBV12-4 and TRBJ1-2, with a weak D call TRBD1 (5 bases). Deletions cut 2 bases from V and 8 bases from J, with 18 bases between. CDR3 length equals 15 residues. In nucleotides, the CDR3 is TGTGCCAGCAGTTTATCCTTGTCAGGGTACGGGGGCTACACCTTC. It specifies CASSLSLSGYGGYTF.